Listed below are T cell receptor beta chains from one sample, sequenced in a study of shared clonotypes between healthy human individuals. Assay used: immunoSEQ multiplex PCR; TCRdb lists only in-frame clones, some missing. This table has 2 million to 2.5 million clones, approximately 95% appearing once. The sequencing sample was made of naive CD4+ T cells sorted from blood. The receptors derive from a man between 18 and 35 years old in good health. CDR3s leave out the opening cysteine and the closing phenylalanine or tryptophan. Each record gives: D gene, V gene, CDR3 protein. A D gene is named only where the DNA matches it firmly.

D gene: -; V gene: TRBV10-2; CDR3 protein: ASSENDVNTGELF
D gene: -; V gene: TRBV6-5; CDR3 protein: ASIGVNEKLF
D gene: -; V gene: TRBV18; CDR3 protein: ASSPSHQETQY
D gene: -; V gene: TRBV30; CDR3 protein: AWSVSPGDHSPLH
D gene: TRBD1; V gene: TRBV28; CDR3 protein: ASSLGQGRGYT
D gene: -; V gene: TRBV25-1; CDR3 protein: ASSEGGGTIQAF
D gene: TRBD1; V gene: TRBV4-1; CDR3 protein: ASSQRQGASHYGYT
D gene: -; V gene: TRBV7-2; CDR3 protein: ASSPLDGNSPLH
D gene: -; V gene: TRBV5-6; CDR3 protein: ASSLGQIPEKLF
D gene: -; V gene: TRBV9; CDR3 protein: ASSVEGFTEAF
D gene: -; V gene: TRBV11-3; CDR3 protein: ASSFGGRDEQY
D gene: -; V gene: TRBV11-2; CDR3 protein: ASSPGEIRTTDTQY
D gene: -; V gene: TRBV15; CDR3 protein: ATSRGEGGRAF
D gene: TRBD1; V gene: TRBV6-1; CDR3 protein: ASSRQGPEQTQY
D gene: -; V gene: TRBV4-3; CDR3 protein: ASSQGRHFGEAF
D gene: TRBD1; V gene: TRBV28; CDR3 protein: ASRSPGTGAYEQY
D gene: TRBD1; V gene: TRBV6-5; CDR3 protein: ASSYRDRGYYEQY
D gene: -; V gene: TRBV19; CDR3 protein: ASSTPQGYGYT
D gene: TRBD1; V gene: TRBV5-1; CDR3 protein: ASSSPGQGVRGYT
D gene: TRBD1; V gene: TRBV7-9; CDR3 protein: ASSSTGGAYNSPLH
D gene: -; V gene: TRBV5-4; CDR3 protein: ASSPVESETQY
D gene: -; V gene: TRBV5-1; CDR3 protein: ASSDNPLSSDGYT
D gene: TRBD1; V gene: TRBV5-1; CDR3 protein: ASSLRTGSNQPQH
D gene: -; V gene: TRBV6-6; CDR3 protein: ASRRTVNSPLH
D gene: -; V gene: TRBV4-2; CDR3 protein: ASSPTTGTRDEKLF
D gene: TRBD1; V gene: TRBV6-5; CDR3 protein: ASSRQGATTEAF
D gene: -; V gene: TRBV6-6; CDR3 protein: ASSRDGSNQPQH
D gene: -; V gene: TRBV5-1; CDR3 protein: ASSLGSSYNEQF
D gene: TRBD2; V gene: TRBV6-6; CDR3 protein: ASIYQERGGLYEQY
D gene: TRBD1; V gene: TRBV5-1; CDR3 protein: ASSVGQDLGYT
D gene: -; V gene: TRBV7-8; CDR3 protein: ASSKSGSFYEAF
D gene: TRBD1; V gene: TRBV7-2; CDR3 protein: ASSLAFTGQRTQY
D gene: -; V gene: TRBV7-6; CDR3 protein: ASSEGSKADTIY
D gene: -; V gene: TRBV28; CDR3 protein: ASSSNYGYT
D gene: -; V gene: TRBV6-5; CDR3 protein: ASKLTQGKNTEAF
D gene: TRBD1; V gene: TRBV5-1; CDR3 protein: ASSIGQGITNEQF
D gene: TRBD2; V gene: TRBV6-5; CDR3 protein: ASSLLAGVGYEQF
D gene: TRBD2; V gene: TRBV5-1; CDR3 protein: ASSLGLAGGVTDTQY
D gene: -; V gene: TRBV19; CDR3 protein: ASSIDLKAYEQY
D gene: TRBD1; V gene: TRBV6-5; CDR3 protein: ASSYSGTANTEAF